These 15 T cell receptor beta chains came from one sample sequenced in a study of blood T cell repertoires in COVID-19. Sequencing was performed with immunoSEQ multiplex PCR; in TCRdb, only in-frame clones are kept and a portion is missing. The table lists roughly 290,000 clones, around 85% of them singletons. Sequencing was done on a sample of peripheral blood. The receptors come from a human donor with COVID-19, enrolled during active disease. The donor label of this sample is uncertain.

This clone was found a few times. This chain uses TRBV27 with TRBJ1-1, with TRBD1 as a possible D gene (5 bases). V gave up 6 bases and J gave up 3 bases, with 11 bases separating them. CDR3 length: 13 amino acids. The germline V gene has CDR1 MNHEY and CDR2 SMNVEV (reference sequence). In nucleotides, the CDR3 is TGTGCCAGCAGATGGGGCGCGGACACTGAAGCTTTCTTT. This codes for CASRWGADTEAFF.

The rearrangement links TRBV5-1 to TRBJ2-6; D ambiguous. The length of the CDR3 is 15 residues. The V end lost 0 bases, the J end lost 1 base, and 5 bases lay between the germline ends. The germline CDR1 and CDR2 sequences are SGHRS and YFSETQ. The CDR3 bases are TGCGCCAGCAGCTTGGGTCTATCTGGGGCCAACGTCCTGACTTTC. It is translated as CASSLGLSGANVLTF.

In this sample, this clone turned up once. The chain joins TRBV27 to TRBJ1-2; no definite D call. CDR1 and CDR2 (germline): MNHEY, SMNVEV (reference sequence). The CDR3 runs 13 residues. V lost 3 bases and J lost 4, with 9 bases in between. The CDR3 spells CASSLSGRYGYTF. The CDR3 DNA follows: TGTGCCAGCAGTTTGTCTGGCCGCTATGGCTACACCTTC.

This chain uses TRBV6-2 or TRBV6-3 with TRBJ1-2; possibly TRBD1 for D (6 bases). Trimming pared 0 bases from V and 7 bases from J, leaving 12 bases between. The germline gives CDR1 MNHEY, CDR2 SVGEGT. The CDR3 contains 14 residues. The CDR3 DNA sequence: TGTGCCAGCAGTTACTCCAGGGGAATAGCTGGCTACACCTTC. Protein sequence: CASSYSRGIAGYTF.

V and J are TRBV6-5 and TRBJ2-5; 10 bases line up with TRBD1. In germline, CDR1 is MNHEY, CDR2 SVGAGI. The V segment lost 5 bases and the J segment 5 bases; nucleotides outside the gene matches: 5. The CDR3 contains 14 residues. The CDR3 DNA reads as TGTGCCAGCAGTCGACAGGGGGCATGGGAGACCCAGTACTTC. Its protein product is CASSRQGAWETQYF.

This chain connects TRBV29-1 to TRBJ2-6, with 7 nucleotides matching TRBD1. The ends lost 1 base at V and 4 bases at J; junction bases unmatched: 16. This CDR3 has 19 residues. Germline values: CDR1 SQVTM, CDR2 ANQGSEA. The CDR3 sequence is CSVEGRGTEWGIGANVLTF. CDR3 DNA: TGCAGCGTTGAAGGTAGAGGGACAGAATGGGGGATCGGGGCCAACGTCCTGACTTTC.

The chain combines TRBV27 with TRBJ2-7; 7 bases line up with TRBD2. This CDR3 is built from 14 residues. Germline CDR1 MNHEY, CDR2 SMNVEV (reference sequence). Germline trimming cut 6 bases from V and 7 bases from J; bases unmatched to any gene: 12. The CDR3 is CASSHVGGLGEQYF. The DNA for the CDR3 is TGTGCCAGCAGCCACGTCGGGGGGTTGGGGGAGCAGTACTTC.

The rearrangement joins TRBV5-1 to TRBJ1-2; the D gene is possibly TRBD1 (6 bases). The CDR3 is made up of 14 amino acids. V dropped 4 bases and J dropped 0 bases, with 10 bases sitting between them. Germline CDR1 SGHRS, CDR2 YFSETQ. The CDR3 DNA follows: TGCGCCAGCAGCGTGGACAGCACTAACTATGGCTACACCTTC. Encoded protein: CASSVDSTNYGYTF.

This rearrangement joins TRBV27 to TRBJ1-5; possible D gene TRBD1, 5 bases. The CDR3 has 14 residues. Trimming removed 8 bases from V and 4 bases from J, with 15 bases in between. Germline values: CDR1 MNHEY, CDR2 SMNVEV (reference sequence). The CDR3 DNA is TGTGCCAGCGCCCTGGGGGGGAATAATCAGCCCCAGCATTTT. Translation: CASALGGNNQPQHF.

This clone was seen a single time. The chain is built from TRBV11-1 and TRBJ2-7; tentatively, D is TRBD2 (5 bases). Germline CDR1 and CDR2: SGHAT and FQDESV (reference sequence). The V and J ends lost 7 bases and 4 bases respectively, with 14 bases between them. This CDR3 has 13 residues. The DNA of the CDR3 is TGTGCCAGCAACGACAACCCGGGGTACGAGCAGTACTTC. This codes for CASNDNPGYEQYF. Variable domain in full (rest from reference TRBV11-1 and TRBJ2-7): EAEVAQSPRYKITEKSQAVAFWCDPISGHATLYWYRQILGQGPELLVQFQDESVVDDSQLPKDRFSAERLKGVDSTLKIQPAELGDSAMYLCASNDNPGYEQYFGPGTRLTVT.

The V call is TRBV28, the J call TRBJ2-1; D ambiguous. Trimming took 6 bases from V and 7 from J, leaving 16 bases between them. The CDR3 loop spans 14 amino acids. Germline CDR1 and CDR2: MDHEN and SYDVKM. CDR3 amino acids: CASSPTRRSNEQFF. Written as DNA, the CDR3 is TGTGCCAGCAGCCCAACTCGCCGGTCAAATGAGCAGTTCTTC.

The gene calls are TRBV3-1 (or the pseudogene TRBV3-2) and TRBJ2-3; 8 positions match TRBD2. In germline, CDR1 is LGHDT, CDR2 YNNKEL (reference sequence). V shed 4 bases, J shed 6 bases, and the junction held 9 bases outside the gene matches. The CDR3 consists of 15 residues. The CDR3 DNA follows: TGTGCCAGCAGCCTCCCCGTGGGCGGGAGGGATACGCAGTATTTT. This sequence encodes CASSLPVGGRDTQYF.

The chain recombines TRBV9 with TRBJ1-4; 7 bases align to TRBD1. The CDR3 is 14 residues long. Germline assignment: CDR1 SGDLS and CDR2 YYNGEE. V shed 3 bases, J shed 6 bases, and the junction held 5 bases outside the gene matches. This CDR3 is CASSGPGTDEKLFF. CDR3 nucleotides: TGTGCCAGCAGCGGCCCCGGGACAGATGAAAAACTGTTTTTT.

The CDR3 sequence is CATSQRLSSYEQYF. The CDR3 DNA reads TGTGCCACCAGCCAGCGTTTAAGCTCCTACGAGCAGTACTTC. This chain joins TRBV15 and TRBJ2-7; no firm D call. Deletions cut 5 bases from V and 0 bases from J, with 11 bases between. The germline gives CDR1 LNHNV, CDR2 YYDKDF (reference sequence). The CDR3 extends over 14 amino acids.

This clone has just a few counts. This sequence joins TRBV5-6 and TRBJ2-7; D ambiguous. Germline CDR1 and CDR2: SGHDT and YYEEEE. This CDR3 region has 11 residues. Trimming removed 2 bases at V and 7 bases at J, with 7 bases between. The CDR3 reads CASSFQLEQYF. The CDR3 DNA is TGTGCCAGCAGCTTCCAGTTGGAGCAGTACTTC.